This note documents a single TCR beta chain sequence. Profiling relied on immunoSEQ multiplex PCR, and the TCRdb table lists in-frame clones only, not all of them. In the table there are roughly 30,000 clones, approximately 89% of which are singletons. Germline assignment: CDR1 SGDLS and CDR2 YYNGEE. The length of the CDR3 is 12 residues. J was trimmed by 14 bases and V by 2 bases; bases with no gene match: 3. These data belong to a study of T cell changes during pregnancy in multiple sclerosis. This receptor was identified in a female donor with multiple sclerosis, enrolled in a pregnancy study. The genes are TRBV9 and TRBJ2-3, with 12 bases fitting TRBD1. The input for sequencing was CD8+ T cells from peripheral blood mononuclear cells, taken after pregnancy. CDR3 residues: CASSVGTGGLYF. The CDR3 nucleotides are TGTGCCAGCAGCGTCGGGACAGGGGGCCTGTATTTT.